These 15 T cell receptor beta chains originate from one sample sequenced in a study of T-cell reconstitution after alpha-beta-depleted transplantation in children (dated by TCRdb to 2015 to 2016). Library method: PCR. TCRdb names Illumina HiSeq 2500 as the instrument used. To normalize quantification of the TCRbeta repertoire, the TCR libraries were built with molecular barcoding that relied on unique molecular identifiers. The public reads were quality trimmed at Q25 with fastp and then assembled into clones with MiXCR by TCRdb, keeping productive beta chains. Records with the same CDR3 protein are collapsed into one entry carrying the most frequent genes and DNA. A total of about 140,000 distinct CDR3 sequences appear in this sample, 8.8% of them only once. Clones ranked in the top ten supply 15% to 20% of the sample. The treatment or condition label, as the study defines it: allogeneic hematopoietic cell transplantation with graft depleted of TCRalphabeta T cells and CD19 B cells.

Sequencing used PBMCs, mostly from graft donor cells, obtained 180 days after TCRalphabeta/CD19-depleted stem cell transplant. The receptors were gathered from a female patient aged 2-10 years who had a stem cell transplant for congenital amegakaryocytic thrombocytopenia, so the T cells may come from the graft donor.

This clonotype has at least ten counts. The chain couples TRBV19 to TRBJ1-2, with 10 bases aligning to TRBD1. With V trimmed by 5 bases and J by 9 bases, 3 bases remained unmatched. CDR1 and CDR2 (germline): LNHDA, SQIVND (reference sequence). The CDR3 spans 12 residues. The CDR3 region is CASSPGQGSYTF. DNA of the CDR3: TGTGCCAGTAGTCCGGGACAGGGGAGCTACACCTTC.

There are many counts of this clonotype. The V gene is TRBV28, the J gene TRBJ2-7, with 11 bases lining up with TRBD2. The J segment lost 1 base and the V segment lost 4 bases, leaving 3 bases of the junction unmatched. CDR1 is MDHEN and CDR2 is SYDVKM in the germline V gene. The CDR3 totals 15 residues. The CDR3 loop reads CASSYTSGSSYEQYF. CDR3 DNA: TGTGCCAGCAGTTATACTAGCGGGAGTTCCTACGAGCAGTACTTC.

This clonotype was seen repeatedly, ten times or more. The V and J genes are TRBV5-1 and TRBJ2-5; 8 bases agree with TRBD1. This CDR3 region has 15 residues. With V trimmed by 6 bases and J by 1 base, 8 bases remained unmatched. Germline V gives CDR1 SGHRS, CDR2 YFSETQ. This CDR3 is CASKGKGQAQETQYF. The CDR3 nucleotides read TGCGCCAGCAAAGGAAAGGGACAGGCCCAAGAGACCCAGTACTTC.

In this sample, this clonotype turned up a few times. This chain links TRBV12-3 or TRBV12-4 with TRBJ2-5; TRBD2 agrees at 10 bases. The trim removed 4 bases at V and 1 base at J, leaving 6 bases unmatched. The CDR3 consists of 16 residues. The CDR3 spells CASSSRLAGVQETQYF. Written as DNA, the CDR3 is TGTGCCAGCAGTTCGCGGCTAGCGGGAGTCCAAGAGACCCAGTACTTC.

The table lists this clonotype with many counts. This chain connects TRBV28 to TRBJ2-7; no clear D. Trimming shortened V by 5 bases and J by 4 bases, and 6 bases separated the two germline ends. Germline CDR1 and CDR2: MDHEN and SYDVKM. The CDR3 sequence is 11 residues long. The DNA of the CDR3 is TGTGCCAGCAGTCAAGGGTACGAGCAGTACTTC. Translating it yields CASSQGYEQYF.

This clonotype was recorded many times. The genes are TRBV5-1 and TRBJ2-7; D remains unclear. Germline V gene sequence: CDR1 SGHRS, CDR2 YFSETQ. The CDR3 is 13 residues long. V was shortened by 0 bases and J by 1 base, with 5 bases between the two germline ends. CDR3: CASSLETSYEQYF. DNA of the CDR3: TGCGCCAGCAGCTTGGAAACGTCCTACGAGCAGTACTTC.

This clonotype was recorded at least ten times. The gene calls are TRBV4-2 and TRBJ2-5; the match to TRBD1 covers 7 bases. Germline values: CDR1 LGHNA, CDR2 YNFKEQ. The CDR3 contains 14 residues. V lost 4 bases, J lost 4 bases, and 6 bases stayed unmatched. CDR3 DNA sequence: TGTGCCAGCAGCCTCAGACAGGGATTAGAGACCCAGTACTTC. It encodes CASSLRQGLETQYF.

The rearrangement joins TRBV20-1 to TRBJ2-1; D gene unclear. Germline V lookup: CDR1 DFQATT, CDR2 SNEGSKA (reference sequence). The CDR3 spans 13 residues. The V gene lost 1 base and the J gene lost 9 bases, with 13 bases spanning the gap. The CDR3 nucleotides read TGCAGTGCTAGAGTCACCTTAGGCCGTGAGCAGTTCTTC. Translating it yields CSARVTLGREQFF.

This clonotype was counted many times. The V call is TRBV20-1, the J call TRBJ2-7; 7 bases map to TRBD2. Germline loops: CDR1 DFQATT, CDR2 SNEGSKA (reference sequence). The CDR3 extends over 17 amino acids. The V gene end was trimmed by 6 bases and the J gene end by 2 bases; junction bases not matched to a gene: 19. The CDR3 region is CSAQRPSMSGAPYEQYF. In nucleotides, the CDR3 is TGCAGTGCCCAGAGACCTAGTATGAGCGGGGCCCCCTACGAGCAGTACTTC.

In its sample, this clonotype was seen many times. DNA of the CDR3: TGTGCCAGCAGCTTAGGCGTCCGTGAAAAACTGTTTTTT. Translating gives CASSLGVREKLFF. This chain joins TRBV7-2 and TRBJ1-4, with D unclear. V gave up 1 base and J gave up 7 bases, with 7 bases separating them. Germline values: CDR1 SGHTA, CDR2 FQGNSA. The CDR3 extends over 13 amino acids.

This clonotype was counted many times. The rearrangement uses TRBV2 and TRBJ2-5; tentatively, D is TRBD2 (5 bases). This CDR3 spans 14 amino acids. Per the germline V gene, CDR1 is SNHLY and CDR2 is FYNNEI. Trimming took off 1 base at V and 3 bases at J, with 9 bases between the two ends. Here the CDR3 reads CASSEVYGKETQYF. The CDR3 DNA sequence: TGTGCCAGCAGTGAAGTTTACGGGAAAGAGACCCAGTACTTC.

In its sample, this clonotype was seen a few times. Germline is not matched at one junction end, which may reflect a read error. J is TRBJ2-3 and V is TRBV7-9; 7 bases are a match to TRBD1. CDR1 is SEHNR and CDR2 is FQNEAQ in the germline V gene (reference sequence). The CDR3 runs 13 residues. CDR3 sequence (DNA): TGTGCCAGCAGCGCCTGGGACAGACTGCTGGTAGATTTT. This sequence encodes CASSAWDRLLVDF.

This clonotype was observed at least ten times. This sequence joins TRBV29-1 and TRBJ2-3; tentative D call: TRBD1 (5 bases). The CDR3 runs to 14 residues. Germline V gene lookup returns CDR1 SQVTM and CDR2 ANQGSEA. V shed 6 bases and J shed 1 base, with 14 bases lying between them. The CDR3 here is CSVSLGHRTDTQYF. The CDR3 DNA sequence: TGCAGCGTAAGTTTGGGGCACCGCACAGATACGCAGTATTTT.

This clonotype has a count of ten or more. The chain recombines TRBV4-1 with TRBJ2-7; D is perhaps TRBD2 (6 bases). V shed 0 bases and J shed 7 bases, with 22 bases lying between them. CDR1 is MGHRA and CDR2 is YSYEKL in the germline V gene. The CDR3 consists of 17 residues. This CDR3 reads CASSQDMSGTAEEEQYF. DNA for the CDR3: TGCGCCAGCAGCCAAGACATGTCGGGGACTGCGGAGGAGGAGCAGTACTTC.

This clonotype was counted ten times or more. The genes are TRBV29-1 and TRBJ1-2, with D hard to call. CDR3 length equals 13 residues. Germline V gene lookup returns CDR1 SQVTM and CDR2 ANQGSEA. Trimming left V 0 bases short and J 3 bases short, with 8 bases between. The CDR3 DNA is TGCAGCGTTGAAGATCCAGGATACTATGGCTACACCTTC. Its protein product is CSVEDPGYYGYTF.